The T cell receptor (beta chain) described here comes from a study of shared clonotypes between healthy human individuals. Points from the study as a whole: Larger estimated richness was generally seen in naive subsets than in memory subsets. Incomplete sequencing of sorted subsets was indicated by rarefaction despite large depth.

This table comes from immunoSEQ multiplex PCR, and its TCRdb copy is limited to in-frame clones, with some not included. This sample has some 2,100,000 clones, with roughly 91% found just once. CD45RO-negative, CCR7-positively selected cells formed the naive CD8 fraction, excluding terminally differentiated effector memory CD45RA+ cells. Donors, healthy HIV-negative adults, lacked recent acute infections or vaccinations. CDR1 and CDR2 from the germline V gene are LNHDA and SQIVND (reference sequence). V gave up 5 bases and J gave up 9 bases, with 22 bases separating them. The CDR3 runs 15 residues. In regard to this clone: Its antigen is undetermined.

The chain uses TRBV19 and TRBJ2-5, with D unclear. The sequenced material came from naive CD8+ T cells from PBMCs. The clonotype comes from a man aged 18 to 29 in good health. Some clones in this sample may be carry-over from other donors' samples. The CDR3 nucleotides are TGTGCCAGTAGTCCACGGGTCGGCCAACCCTGGGCCCAGTACTTC. It codes for CASSPRVGQPWAQYF. The full variable domain, rest sourced from reference TRBV19 and TRBJ2-5, is DGGITQSPKYLFRKEGQNVTLSCEQNLNHDAMYWYRQDPGQGLRLIYYSQIVNDFQKGDIAEGYSVSREKKESFPLTVTSAQKNPTAFYLCASSPRVGQPWAQYFGPGTRLLVL.